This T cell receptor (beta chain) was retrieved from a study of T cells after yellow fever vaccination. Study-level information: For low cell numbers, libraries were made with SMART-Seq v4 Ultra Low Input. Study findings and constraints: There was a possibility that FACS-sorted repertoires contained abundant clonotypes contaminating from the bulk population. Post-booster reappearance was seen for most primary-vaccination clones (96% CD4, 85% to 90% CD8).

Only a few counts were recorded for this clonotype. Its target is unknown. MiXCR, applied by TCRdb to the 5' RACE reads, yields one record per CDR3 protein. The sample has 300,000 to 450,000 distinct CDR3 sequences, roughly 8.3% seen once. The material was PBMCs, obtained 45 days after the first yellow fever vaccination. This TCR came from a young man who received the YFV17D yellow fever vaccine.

Here the CDR3 DNA reads TGTGCCAGCAGTTTGGGTTCCGGCGGGGGGCACAATGAGCAGTTCTTC. Its translation is CASSLGSGGGHNEQFF. V gene TRBV6-5 combines with J gene TRBJ2-1; 8 bases map to TRBD2. The germline V gene has CDR1 MNHEY and CDR2 SVGAGI. J lost 5 bases, V lost 4 bases, and 10 bases had no gene match. This CDR3 spans 16 amino acids.